This TCR beta chain originates from a study of cytomegalovirus exposure and HLA in healthy donors. The CDR3 spans 14 residues. V was trimmed by 1 base and J by 4 bases, leaving 9 bases between them. CDR1 and CDR2 (germline): SGHRS, YFSETQ. Turning to this clone: Its antigen is unidentified.

PCR primers comprised 60 Vbeta and 13 Jbeta primers. Clones were read by immunoSEQ multiplex PCR, and TCRdb kept only the in-frame ones, dropping some. The data show tens of thousands of clones, and the top ten clones hold 0.45% to 0.7%. Study outcomes and limitations: Three CMV-associated chains were confirmed in vitro to be specific for CMV antigens. The study labeled fewer than 200 TCR beta chains cytomegalovirus-associated.

The chain is built from TRBV5-1 and TRBJ1-3; D uncertain. Sequencing was carried out using PBMCs. This TCR came from a man aged 50 or older in good health and CMV-seronegative. This CDR3 reads CASSLRGPGNTIYF. Here the CDR3 DNA reads TGCGCCAGCAGCTTGCGGGGTCCCGGAAACACCATATATTTT.